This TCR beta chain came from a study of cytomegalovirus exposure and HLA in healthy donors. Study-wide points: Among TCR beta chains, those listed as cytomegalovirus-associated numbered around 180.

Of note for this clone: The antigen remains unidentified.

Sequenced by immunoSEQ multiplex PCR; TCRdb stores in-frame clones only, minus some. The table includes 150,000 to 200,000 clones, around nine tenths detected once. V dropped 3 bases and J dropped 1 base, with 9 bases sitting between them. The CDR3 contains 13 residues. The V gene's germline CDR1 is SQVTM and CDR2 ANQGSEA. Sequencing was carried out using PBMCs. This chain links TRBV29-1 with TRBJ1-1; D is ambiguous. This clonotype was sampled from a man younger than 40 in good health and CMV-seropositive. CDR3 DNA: TGCAGCGTTGATGTCCGGACGAACACTGAAGCTTTCTTT. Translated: CSVDVRTNTEAFF.